The clone carrying this T cell receptor beta chain was seen a handful of times. Donors had localized lung adenocarcinoma, a non-small cell lung cancer. The sample originates from a study of CD4 and CD8 cells across lung adenocarcinoma regions. V dropped 6 bases and J dropped 16; count of bases not matched to a gene: 8. The CDR3 consists of 11 residues. CDR1 and CDR2 from the germline V gene are MNHNS and SASEGT. TCRdb fed the PCR reads into MiXCR, producing one record per CDR3 protein. Here the sample spans about 3,700 distinct CDR3 sequences, about 53% being singletons. The specimen was CD4+ T cells from the margin of a lung tumor. V gene TRBV6-1 combines with J gene TRBJ2-1; 8 bases agree with TRBD1. This receptor was taken from a female donor with lung adenocarcinoma. The CD4 and CD8 labels of this study may be unreliable. CDR3 amino acids: CASRAGGEEFF. CDR3 nucleotide sequence: TGTGCCAGCAGGGCAGGGGGCGAGGAATTCTTC.